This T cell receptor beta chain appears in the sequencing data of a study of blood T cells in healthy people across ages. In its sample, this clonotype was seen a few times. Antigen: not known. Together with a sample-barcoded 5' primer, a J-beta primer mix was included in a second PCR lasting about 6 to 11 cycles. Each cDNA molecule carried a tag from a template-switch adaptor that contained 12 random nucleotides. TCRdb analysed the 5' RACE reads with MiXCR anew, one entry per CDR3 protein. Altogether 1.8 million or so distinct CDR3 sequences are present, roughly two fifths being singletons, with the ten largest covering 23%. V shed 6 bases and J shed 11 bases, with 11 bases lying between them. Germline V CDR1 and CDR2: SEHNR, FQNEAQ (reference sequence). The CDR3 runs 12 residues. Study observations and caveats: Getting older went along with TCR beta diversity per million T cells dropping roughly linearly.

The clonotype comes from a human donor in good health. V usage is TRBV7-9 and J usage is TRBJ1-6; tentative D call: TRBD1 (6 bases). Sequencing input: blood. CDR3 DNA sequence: TGTGCCAGCAGACAGGGAATGGCACCCCTCCACTTT. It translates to CASRQGMAPLHF. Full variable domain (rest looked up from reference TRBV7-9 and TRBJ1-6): DTGVSQNPRHKITKRGQNVTFRCDPISEHNRLYWYRQTLGQGPEFLTYFQNEAQLEKSRLLSDRFSAERPKGSFSTLEIQRTEQGDSAMYLCASRQGMAPLHFGNGTRLTVT.